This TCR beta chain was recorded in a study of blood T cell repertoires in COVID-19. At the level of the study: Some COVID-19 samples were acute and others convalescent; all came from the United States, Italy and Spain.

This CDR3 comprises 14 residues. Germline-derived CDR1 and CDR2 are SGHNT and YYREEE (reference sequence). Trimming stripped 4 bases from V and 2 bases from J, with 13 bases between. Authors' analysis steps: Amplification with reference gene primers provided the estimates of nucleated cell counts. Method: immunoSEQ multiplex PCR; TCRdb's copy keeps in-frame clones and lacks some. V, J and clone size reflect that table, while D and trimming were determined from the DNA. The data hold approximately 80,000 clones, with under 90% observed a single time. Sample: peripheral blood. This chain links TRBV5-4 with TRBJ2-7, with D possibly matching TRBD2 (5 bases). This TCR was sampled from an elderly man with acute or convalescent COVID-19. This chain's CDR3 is CASSSPGLPYEQYF. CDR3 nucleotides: TGTGCCAGCAGCAGCCCGGGGTTACCCTACGAGCAGTACTTC.